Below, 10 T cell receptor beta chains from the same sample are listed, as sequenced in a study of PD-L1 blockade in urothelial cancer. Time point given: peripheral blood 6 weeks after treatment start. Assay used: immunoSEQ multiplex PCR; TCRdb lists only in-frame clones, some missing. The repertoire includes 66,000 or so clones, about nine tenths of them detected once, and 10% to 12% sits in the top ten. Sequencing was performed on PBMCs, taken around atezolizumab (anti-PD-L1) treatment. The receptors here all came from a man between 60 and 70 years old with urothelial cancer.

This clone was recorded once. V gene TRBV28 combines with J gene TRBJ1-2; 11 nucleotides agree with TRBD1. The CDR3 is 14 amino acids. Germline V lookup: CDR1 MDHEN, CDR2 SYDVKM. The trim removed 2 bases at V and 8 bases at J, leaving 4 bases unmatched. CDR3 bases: TGTGCCAGCAGTTTACCCTGGACAGGGGGCGGCTACACCTTC. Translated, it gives CASSLPWTGGGYTF.

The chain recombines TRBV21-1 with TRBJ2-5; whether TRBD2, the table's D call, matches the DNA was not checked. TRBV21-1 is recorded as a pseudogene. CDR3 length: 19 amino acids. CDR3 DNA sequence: TGTGCCAGCAGCAAGACTTTCATTTTGCCGGGCAAGGAGGGAGAGACCCAGTACTTC. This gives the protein CASSKTFILPGKEGETQYF.

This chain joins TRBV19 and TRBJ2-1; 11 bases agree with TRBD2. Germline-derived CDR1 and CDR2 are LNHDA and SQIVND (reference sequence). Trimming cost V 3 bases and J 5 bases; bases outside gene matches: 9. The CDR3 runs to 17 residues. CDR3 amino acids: CASSIASGGRPHNEQFF. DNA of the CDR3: TGTGCCAGTAGTATTGCTAGCGGGGGGCGGCCCCACAATGAGCAGTTCTTC.

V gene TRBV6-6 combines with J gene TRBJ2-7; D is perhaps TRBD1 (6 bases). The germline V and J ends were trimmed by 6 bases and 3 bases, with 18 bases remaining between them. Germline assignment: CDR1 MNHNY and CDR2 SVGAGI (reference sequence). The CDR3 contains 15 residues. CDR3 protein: CASRLTGESYYEQYF. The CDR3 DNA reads TGTGCCAGCAGACTGACAGGAGAAAGCTACTACGAGCAGTACTTC.

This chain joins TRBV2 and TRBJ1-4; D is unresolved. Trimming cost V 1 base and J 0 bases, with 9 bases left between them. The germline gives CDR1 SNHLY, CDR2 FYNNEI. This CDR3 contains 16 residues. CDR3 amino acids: CASSEGIFATNEKLFF. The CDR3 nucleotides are TGTGCCAGCAGTGAAGGTATCTTTGCAACTAATGAAAAACTGTTTTTT.

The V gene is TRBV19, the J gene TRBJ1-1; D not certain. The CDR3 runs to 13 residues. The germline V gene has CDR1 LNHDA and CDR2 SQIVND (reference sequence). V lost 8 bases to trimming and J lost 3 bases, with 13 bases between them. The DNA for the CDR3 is TGTGCCAGTGGCTCTGGCAGTTACACTGAAGCTTTCTTT. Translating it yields CASGSGSYTEAFF.

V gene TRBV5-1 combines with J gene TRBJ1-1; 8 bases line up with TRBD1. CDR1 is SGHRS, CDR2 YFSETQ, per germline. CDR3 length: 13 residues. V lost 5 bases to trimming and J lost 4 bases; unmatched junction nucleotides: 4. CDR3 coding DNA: TGCGCCAGCAGTCAACAGGGGGGCACTGAAGCTTTCTTT. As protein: CASSQQGGTEAFF.

The CDR3 region has the DNA TGTGCCAGACCGGTACAGGGGAGGACCGGGGAGCTGTTTTTT. As protein: CARPVQGRTGELFF. J is TRBJ2-2 and V is TRBV6-8; D possibly corresponds to TRBD1 (7 bases). V was cut by 9 bases and J by 5 bases, with 16 bases left in between. This CDR3 spans 14 amino acids. Germline CDR1 MNHGY, CDR2 SAAAGT.

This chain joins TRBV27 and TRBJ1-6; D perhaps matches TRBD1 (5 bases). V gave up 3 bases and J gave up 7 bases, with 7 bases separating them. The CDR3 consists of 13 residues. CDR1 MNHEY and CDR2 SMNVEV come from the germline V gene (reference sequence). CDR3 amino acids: CASSFRGNSPLHF. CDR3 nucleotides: TGTGCCAGCAGTTTTAGGGGCAATTCACCCCTCCACTTT.

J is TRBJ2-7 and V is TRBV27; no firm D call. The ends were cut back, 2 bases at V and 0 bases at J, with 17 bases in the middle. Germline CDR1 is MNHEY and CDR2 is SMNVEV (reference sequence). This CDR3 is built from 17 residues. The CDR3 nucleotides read TGTGCCAGCAGTTTAGTGGTCGGGTCAAGAACCTCCTACGAGCAGTACTTC. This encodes CASSLVVGSRTSYEQYF.